This TCR beta chain was recorded in a study of CD8+CD57+ T cells in acquired aplastic anemia. Study information: The sorted CD4+ and CD8+ cells yielded an average approximately 3.2 ug of DNA.

TCR beta VDJ and CDR3 profiles were obtained from a genomic DNA template. TCRdb re-analysed the reads in MiXCR, keeping a single row per CDR3 protein. Of roughly 86,000 distinct CDR3 sequences detected, about half appear once; the ten largest clones hold approximately 70%. Study-wide results and caveats: Shared by patients and controls, approximately 29 CD8+ CDR3s were abundant in patients.

About this clonotype: Its antigen is not known.

The clonotype comes from a human donor in good health, serving as a control. Input material: sorted CD4+, CD8+, or CD8+CD57+ T cells (not recorded which) from PBMCs.

This chain's CDR3 is CASRPAGETQYF. CDR3 sequence (DNA): TGTGCCAGCAGACCGGCGGGGGAGACCCAGTACTTC. The chain uses TRBV7-2 and TRBJ2-5; D is possibly TRBD2 (6 bases). V lost 6 bases and J 5 bases, leaving 10 bases between the germline ends. Germline V gene lookup returns CDR1 SGHTA and CDR2 FQGNSA. The CDR3 is 12 residues long.